This is a list of T cell receptor beta chains from one sample in a study of blood T cell repertoires in COVID-19. Some clones are missing from TCRdb's copy, which holds only in-frame ones; the method was immunoSEQ multiplex PCR. The sample lists 250,000 to 300,000 clones; 88% were seen once. Sequencing used PBMCs or T cells enriched from blood (not recorded which). Every receptor here comes from a woman between 25 and 40 years old who had recovered from COVID-19. Each CDR3 is given with its conserved first and last residue. Each record gives: clone size, D gene, J gene, V gene, CDR3 protein, CDR3 DNA. D genes are given only for firm matches. Clone sizes are given selectively: once, few, many, or a class where the clone is expanded.

size: NA
D: NA
J: TRBJ2-7
V: TRBV6-5
CDR3: CASSSLGGGSYEQYF
DNA: TGTGCCAGCAGTTCACTGGGAGGGGGCTCCTACGAGCAGTACTTC

size: NA
D: TRBD1
J: TRBJ2-7
V: TRBV5-6
CDR3: CASSGKGQGSYEQYF
DNA: TGTGCCAGCAGCGGTAAGGGACAGGGATCCTACGAGCAGTACTTC

size: NA
D: TRBD1
J: TRBJ1-1
V: TRBV5-1
CDR3: CASSLSPGQGNTEAFF
DNA: TGCGCCAGCAGCTTGTCTCCGGGACAGGGGAACACTGAAGCTTTCTTT

size: NA
D: TRBD1
J: TRBJ1-2
V: TRBV4-1
CDR3: CASSQVRDSHNYGYTF
DNA: TGCGCCAGCAGCCAAGTGAGGGACAGCCACAACTATGGCTACACCTTC

size: NA
D: NA
J: TRBJ2-5
V: TRBV6-5
CDR3: CASSWVRGGETQYF
DNA: TGTGCCAGCAGTTGGGTTAGGGGGGGGGAGACCCAGTACTTC

size: NA
D: TRBD1
J: TRBJ2-6
V: TRBV5-1
CDR3: CASSYAPGQGNSGANVLTF
DNA: TGCGCCAGCAGCTATGCCCCGGGACAGGGTAACTCTGGGGCCAACGTCCTGACTTTC

size: NA
D: NA
J: TRBJ2-3
V: TRBV5-6
CDR3: CASSNDWLTDTQYF
DNA: TGTGCCAGCAGCAATGACTGGCTCACAGATACGCAGTATTTT

size: NA
D: NA
J: TRBJ1-2
V: TRBV5-1
CDR3: CASSLPSGANGYTF
DNA: TGCGCCAGCAGCTTGCCGTCTGGGGCGAACGGCTACACCTTC

size: NA
D: NA
J: TRBJ1-2
V: TRBV19
CDR3: CASSIGGIDGYTF
DNA: TGTGCCAGTAGTATTGGGGGGATCGATGGCTACACCTTC

size: NA
D: NA
J: TRBJ1-1
V: TRBV19
CDR3: CASGRARNTEAFF
DNA: TGTGCCAGTGGGCGGGCAAGGAACACTGAAGCTTTCTTT

size: NA
D: TRBD2
J: TRBJ2-1
V: TRBV7-6
CDR3: CASSPRTSGGSYNEQFF
DNA: TGTGCCAGCAGCCCACGGACTAGCGGGGGGTCCTACAATGAGCAGTTCTTC

size: NA
D: TRBD2
J: TRBJ2-3
V: TRBV4-2
CDR3: CASSQVGKREFLTDTQYF
DNA: TGTGCCAGCAGCCAAGTAGGAAAGCGGGAGTTCCTCACAGATACGCAGTATTTT

size: NA
D: TRBD1
J: TRBJ2-7
V: TRBV11-3
CDR3: CASSRGGTGIDEQYF
DNA: TGTGCCAGCAGCCGAGGGGGGACAGGGATTGACGAGCAGTACTTC

size: NA
D: TRBD2
J: TRBJ2-1
V: TRBV11-2
CDR3: CASSLVRGRAPGEQFF
DNA: TGTGCCAGCAGCTTAGTCCGCGGGAGGGCTCCCGGTGAGCAGTTCTTC

size: once
D: TRBD1
J: TRBJ2-6
V: TRBV9
CDR3: CASSVSRLWGTGVNSGANVLTF
DNA: TGTGCCAGCAGCGTTAGTCGGCTTTGGGGGACAGGGGTTAACTCTGGGGCCAACGTCCTGACTTTC

size: NA
D: TRBD2
J: TRBJ2-7
V: TRBV5-1
CDR3: CASSSSGTSYEQYF
DNA: TGCGCCAGCAGCTCTAGCGGAACTTCCTACGAGCAGTACTTC

size: NA
D: TRBD2
J: TRBJ2-4
V: TRBV7-3
CDR3: CASSSRILAGGPSNRNIQYF
DNA: TGTGCCAGCAGCTCCAGAATACTAGCGGGAGGGCCCTCGAATAGAAACATTCAGTACTTC

size: NA
D: NA
J: TRBJ2-5
V: TRBV30
CDR3: CAWSVQLQETQYF
DNA: TGTGCCTGGTCGGTACAGCTCCAAGAGACCCAGTACTTC

size: NA
D: NA
J: TRBJ2-7
V: TRBV4-1
CDR3: CASSPHSLSYEQYF
DNA: TGCGCCAGCAGCCCGCACTCTTTATCCTACGAGCAGTACTTC

size: few
D: TRBD1
J: TRBJ1-2
V: TRBV4-3
CDR3: CASSQGGTAYGYTF
DNA: TGCGCCAGCAGCCAAGGAGGGACAGCTTATGGCTACACCTTC

size: once
D: TRBD1
J: TRBJ2-7
V: TRBV27
CDR3: CASSLSGGGSYEQYF
DNA: TGTGCCAGCAGTTTATCAGGGGGCGGTTCCTACGAGCAGTACTTC

size: NA
D: NA
J: TRBJ1-2
V: TRBV6-4
CDR3: CASSDPGRGAGGYTF
DNA: TGTGCCAGCAGTGATCCCGGGAGAGGCGCGGGGGGCTACACCTTC

size: NA
D: NA
J: TRBJ2-7
V: TRBV4-1
CDR3: CASSDKRVGGMSYEQYF
DNA: TGCGCCAGCAGTGACAAGAGGGTAGGCGGGATGTCCTACGAGCAGTACTTC

size: NA
D: NA
J: TRBJ2-2
V: TRBV4-3
CDR3: CASSQDLPAGELFF
DNA: TGCGCCAGCAGCCAAGATCTACCGGCCGGGGAGCTGTTTTTT

size: NA
D: NA
J: TRBJ1-3
V: TRBV5-1
CDR3: CASSLEGGSGNTIYF
DNA: TGCGCCAGCAGCTTGGAAGGGGGCTCTGGAAACACCATATATTTT

size: NA
D: NA
J: TRBJ2-3
V: TRBV5-1
CDR3: CASSQSPSADTQYF
DNA: TGCGCCAGCTCCCAATCCCCTTCAGCGGATACGCAGTATTTT

size: NA
D: NA
J: TRBJ2-2
V: TRBV6-5
CDR3: CASSYGGRGELFF
DNA: TGTGCCAGCAGTTACGGGGGCCGCGGGGAGCTGTTTTTT

size: NA
D: NA
J: TRBJ1-1
V: TRBV27
CDR3: CASSRYRVMNTEAFF
DNA: TGTGCCAGCAGTAGATACAGGGTTATGAACACTGAAGCTTTCTTT

size: NA
D: NA
J: TRBJ2-7
V: TRBV7-2
CDR3: CASSLFLVYEQYF
DNA: TGTGCCAGCAGCTTATTCCTCGTTTACGAGCAGTACTTC

size: NA
D: NA
J: TRBJ2-1
V: TRBV4-3
CDR3: CASSQERLGGPYNEQFF
DNA: TGCGCCAGCAGCCAAGAACGGTTAGGGGGACCGTACAATGAGCAGTTCTTC

size: NA
D: NA
J: TRBJ2-5
V: TRBV5-5
CDR3: CASSLSRVETQYF
DNA: TGTGCCAGCAGCTTGTCCAGGGTGGAGACCCAGTACTTC

size: NA
D: TRBD1
J: TRBJ2-3
V: TRBV10-1
CDR3: CASSESFEAGGDTQYF
DNA: TGCGCCAGCAGTGAGTCGTTTGAGGCAGGGGGAGATACGCAGTATTTT

size: once
D: TRBD1
J: TRBJ1-5
V: TRBV4-1
CDR3: CASSRGDRQFGQPQHF
DNA: TGCGCCAGCAGCCGAGGGGACAGGCAGTTCGGTCAGCCCCAGCATTTT

size: NA
D: TRBD1
J: TRBJ2-6
V: TRBV30
CDR3: CAWSPGWDRGPRGANVLTF
DNA: TGTGCCTGGAGCCCAGGGTGGGACAGGGGGCCGAGAGGGGCCAACGTCCTGACTTTC

size: NA
D: NA
J: TRBJ1-5
V: TRBV2
CDR3: CASSDPNQPQHF
DNA: TGTGCCAGCAGTGATCCAAATCAGCCCCAGCATTTT

size: NA
D: TRBD1
J: TRBJ2-2
V: TRBV6-5
CDR3: CASSWIKGARGELFF
DNA: TGTGCCAGCAGTTGGATAAAGGGGGCGCGCGGGGAGCTGTTTTTT

size: NA
D: TRBD2
J: TRBJ2-5
V: TRBV5-4
CDR3: CASSSKPYTRLAGGKETQYF
DNA: TGTGCCAGCAGCTCCAAGCCCTACACCCGGCTTGCGGGGGGCAAAGAGACCCAGTACTTC

size: NA
D: NA
J: TRBJ1-1
V: TRBV7-9
CDR3: CASSRLALREAFF
DNA: TGTGCCAGCAGCCGACTAGCTCTCCGTGAAGCTTTCTTT

size: NA
D: TRBD1
J: TRBJ2-1
V: TRBV2
CDR3: CASRERSGTGDEQFF
DNA: TGTGCCAGCAGGGAAAGATCCGGGACAGGGGATGAGCAGTTCTTC

size: NA
D: NA
J: TRBJ1-1
V: TRBV18
CDR3: CASSLGPQGNTEAFF
DNA: TGTGCCAGCTCGCTGGGTCCGCAGGGAAACACTGAAGCTTTCTTT

size: once
D: NA
J: TRBJ1-3
V: TRBV21-1
CDR3: CASSRPDRGLSSFSGNTIYF
DNA: TGTGCCAGCAGTCGCCCGGACAGGGGGTTATCTTCCTTCTCTGGAAACACCATATATTTT

size: NA
D: TRBD1
J: TRBJ2-3
V: TRBV9
CDR3: CASSVSGTGTDTQYF
DNA: TGTGCCAGCAGCGTATCTGGGACAGGCACAGATACGCAGTATTTT

size: few
D: TRBD1
J: TRBJ2-3
V: TRBV27
CDR3: CASKRFGTEHTDTQYF
DNA: TGTGCCAGCAAAAGATTCGGGACAGAACACACAGATACGCAGTATTTT

size: NA
D: TRBD1
J: TRBJ2-2
V: TRBV5-8
CDR3: CASSFRDREPGELFF
DNA: TGTGCCAGCAGCTTCCGGGACAGGGAGCCCGGGGAGCTGTTTTTT

size: NA
D: NA
J: TRBJ1-4
V: TRBV7-6
CDR3: CASSFGPQPNEKLFF
DNA: TGTGCCAGCAGCTTCGGTCCCCAACCAAATGAAAAACTGTTTTTT

size: NA
D: NA
J: TRBJ2-1
V: TRBV19
CDR3: CASSIELAGFTLNEQFF
DNA: TGTGCCAGTAGTATAGAACTCGCGGGCTTTACCCTCAATGAGCAGTTCTTC

size: NA
D: NA
J: TRBJ2-3
V: TRBV4-1
CDR3: CASSQVPFTDTQYF
DNA: TGCGCCAGCAGCCAAGTCCCTTTCACAGATACGCAGTATTTT

size: NA
D: NA
J: TRBJ1-1
V: TRBV29-1
CDR3: CSVFSQVGTEAFF
DNA: TGCAGCGTTTTTTCCCAGGTGGGCACTGAAGCTTTCTTT

size: NA
D: TRBD2
J: TRBJ2-7
V: TRBV27
CDR3: CASRAKREGPDEQYF
DNA: TGTGCCAGCAGAGCTAAGCGGGAGGGCCCAGACGAGCAGTACTTC

size: many
D: NA
J: TRBJ2-7
V: TRBV12-5
CDR3: CASGLHQRVSSYEQYF
DNA: TGTGCTAGTGGTTTGCACCAGCGCGTTAGCTCCTACGAGCAGTACTTC

size: NA
D: TRBD1
J: TRBJ2-7
V: TRBV2
CDR3: CASRRQGPYEQYF
DNA: TGTGCCAGCAGACGACAGGGACCCTACGAGCAGTACTTC

size: NA
D: NA
J: TRBJ1-2
V: TRBV14
CDR3: CASSPLKQGAYGYTF
DNA: TGTGCCAGCAGCCCTCTGAAACAGGGTGCCTATGGCTACACCTTC

size: NA
D: TRBD2
J: TRBJ2-5
V: TRBV28
CDR3: CASRSGGLQETQYF
DNA: TGTGCCAGCAGGAGCGGGGGGCTCCAAGAGACCCAGTACTTC